This T cell receptor beta chain was sequenced during a study of OX40 agonist ivuxolimab in advanced cancers. Across the study: Hepatocellular carcinoma, melanoma, renal cell or head and neck cancer affected the dose-escalation patients.

Sequencing used immunoSEQ multiplex PCR; TCRdb keeps in-frame clones, though not all of them. In the table there are 28,000 or so clones, more than 70% of which are singletons. The junction had 7 bases not matched to a gene; V was cut back by 2 bases and J by 4 bases. This CDR3 spans 15 amino acids. CDR1 and CDR2 (germline): SGHRS, YFSETQ. Patients with a history of autoimmune disease or on systemic immunosuppression were excluded. The study sampled blood at baseline, cycle 4 day 1, and cycle 7 day 1. This TCR came from an adult with an advanced solid tumor such as melanoma, head and neck, liver or kidney cancer. The source material was CD4+ or CD8+ T cells sorted from blood, sampled in a trial of the OX40 agonist ivuxolimab. The chain links TRBV5-1 to TRBJ2-7, with 9 bases fitting TRBD2. The CDR3 sequence is CASSFYSGSAYEQYF. For the CDR3, the DNA is TGCGCCAGCAGCTTCTATAGCGGGAGTGCATACGAGCAGTACTTC. Full variable domain (outside the CDR3, taken from reference TRBV5-1 and TRBJ2-7): KAGVTQTPRYLIKTRGQQVTLSCSPISGHRSVSWYQQTPGQGLQFLFEYFSETQRNKGNFPGRFSGRQFSNSRSEMNVSTLELGDSALYLCASSFYSGSAYEQYFGPGTRLTVT.